This paragraph reports one T cell receptor beta chain. The antigen remains undetermined. The germline gives CDR1 SNHLY, CDR2 FYNNEI. The CDR3 has 15 amino acids. V shed 1 base and J shed 3 bases, with 9 bases lying between them. Sequencing used immunoSEQ multiplex PCR; TCRdb keeps in-frame clones, though not all of them. The sample has approximately 420,000 clones; about 85% are singletons. This entry is derived from a study of Ad26.COV2.S vaccination and SARS-CoV-2 variants. Points from the study as a whole: Participants given vaccine showed non-spike TCR breadth similar to that of placebo recipients.

This sample's treatment: over 15 received Ad26.COV2.S at low or high dose, single or two shots; several received placebo; per-sample allocation not given. Samples were taken on day 63 after the first vaccine or placebo injection. The sequence derives from a person aged 18-60 years who received the Ad26.COV2.S COVID-19 vaccine or a placebo. Material: peripheral blood, obtained in a trial of Ad26.COV2.S vaccine versus placebo. V and J are TRBV2 and TRBJ1-4; the D gene is possibly TRBD1 (6 bases). CDR3 region: CASSEVGAPNEKLFF. DNA of the CDR3: TGTGCCAGCAGTGAAGTGGGGGCACCTAATGAAAAACTGTTTTTT.